This T cell receptor (beta chain) appears in the sequencing data of a study of cytomegalovirus exposure and HLA in healthy donors. Study at large: The roughly 120 million unique TCR beta sequences, from around 200 million T cells, were found by an earlier analysis. General study results and limits: A later analysis found most CMV-associated TCR beta chains apparently HLA-restricted. Trimming of TCR beta V- and J-genes showed a link, identified in a later analysis, to a missense DCLRE1C variant. Reportedly, HLA-A and HLA-B alleles of most subjects were accurately predicted from TCR beta.

With regard to this clone: The antigen remains unidentified.

Primers for the PCR totalled 60 Vbeta and 13 Jbeta. Data came from immunoSEQ multiplex PCR; TCRdb stores just in-frame clones and leaves some out. The sample yields 160,000 or so clones, 82% seen once. Trimming pared 4 bases from V and 0 bases from J, leaving 18 bases between. From germline, CDR1 is SGHDN and CDR2 FVKESK. The CDR3 consists of 17 residues. The gene calls are TRBV14 and TRBJ1-1; D is ambiguous. This receptor was identified in a man in his fifties in good health and CMV-seropositive. Material for sequencing was PBMCs. The CDR3 DNA is TGTGCCAGCAGCCGACGTTTTAGGTCCAGGTTGAACACTGAAGCTTTCTTT. Encoded protein: CASSRRFRSRLNTEAFF.